Below, one T cell receptor beta chain is given with its context. What it binds is unknown. The data belong to a study of T cell repertoires in cytomegalovirus infection. Study in general: In the study, CMV epitopes included recently identified HLA-C-restricted and well-studied HLA-B-restricted ones. Matching HLA type, along with CMV infection, was indicated by public TCR beta signatures. General study points: HLA-C-restricted CMV clonotypes gave the most frequent clonotype in two of eight donors. Based on cumulative public TCR beta family frequency, carriers of CMV plus the relevant HLA were identified.

Each CDR3 protein is one row after TCRdb ran MiXCR on the reads. In the table there are approximately 910,000 distinct CDR3 sequences, roughly 30% of which are singletons. Germline V lookup: CDR1 MDHEN, CDR2 SYDVKM. The CDR3 is made up of 17 amino acids. Losses at the gene ends were 6 bases for V and 4 bases for J; bases not matched to a gene: 10. The sequence was obtained from a human donor in good health (CMV status not recorded). Some clones in this sample may be carry-over from other donors' samples. This rearrangement joins TRBV28 to TRBJ2-2; 11 positions match TRBD1. This specimen was cultured CD8+ T cells from PBMCs, taken from culture after CMV antigen stimulation. The CDR3 nucleotides are TGTGCCAGCAGATGGGGGCCCGGGACAGGGGGCACCGGGGAGCTGTTTTTT. Encoded protein: CASRWGPGTGGTGELFF.